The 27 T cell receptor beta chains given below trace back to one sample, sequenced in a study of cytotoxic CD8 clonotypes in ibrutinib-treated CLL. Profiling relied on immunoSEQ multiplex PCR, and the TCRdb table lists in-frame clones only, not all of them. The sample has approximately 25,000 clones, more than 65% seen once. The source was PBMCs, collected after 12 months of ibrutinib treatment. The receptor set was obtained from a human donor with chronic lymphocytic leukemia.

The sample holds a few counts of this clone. The CDR3 sequence is CASSIGSTAEQYF. The CDR3 region has the DNA TGTGCCAGTAGTATAGGGTCGACAGCCGAGCAGTACTTC. J is TRBJ2-7 and V is TRBV19; D possibly corresponds to TRBD1 (5 bases). V lost 1 base and J lost 6, with 10 bases in between. CDR1 LNHDA and CDR2 SQIVND come from the germline V gene (reference sequence). The CDR3 runs to 13 residues.

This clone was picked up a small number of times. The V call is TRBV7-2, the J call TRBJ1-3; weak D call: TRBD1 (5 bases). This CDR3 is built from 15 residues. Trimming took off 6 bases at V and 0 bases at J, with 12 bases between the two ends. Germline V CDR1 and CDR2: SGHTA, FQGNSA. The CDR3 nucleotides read TGTGCCAGCAGTCAGGACACCTACTCTGGAAACACCATATATTTT. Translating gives CASSQDTYSGNTIYF.

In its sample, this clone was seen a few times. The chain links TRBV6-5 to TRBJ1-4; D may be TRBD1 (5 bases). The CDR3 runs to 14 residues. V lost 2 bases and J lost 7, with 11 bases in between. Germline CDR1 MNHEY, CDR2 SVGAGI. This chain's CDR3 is CASSYQGRGEKLFF. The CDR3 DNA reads TGTGCCAGCAGTTACCAGGGTAGGGGTGAAAAACTGTTTTTT.

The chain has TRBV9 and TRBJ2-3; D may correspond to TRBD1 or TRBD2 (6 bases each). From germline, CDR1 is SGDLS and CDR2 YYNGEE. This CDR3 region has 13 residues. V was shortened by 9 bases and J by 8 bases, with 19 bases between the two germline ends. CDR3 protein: CATNSRGVGTQYF. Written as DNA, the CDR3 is TGTGCCACCAACTCTAGGGGGGTGGGTACGCAGTATTTT. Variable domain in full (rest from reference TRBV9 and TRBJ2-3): DSGVTQTPKHLITATGQRVTLRCSPRSGDLSVYWYQQSLDQGLQFLIQYYNGEERAKGNILERFSAQQFPDLHSELNLSSLELGDSALYFCATNSRGVGTQYFGPGTRLTVL.

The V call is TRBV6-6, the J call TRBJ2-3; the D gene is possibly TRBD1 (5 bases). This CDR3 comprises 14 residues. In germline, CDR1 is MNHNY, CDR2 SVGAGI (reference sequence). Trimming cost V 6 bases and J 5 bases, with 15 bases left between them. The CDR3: CASSSDPRVDTQYF. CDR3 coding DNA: TGTGCCAGCAGCTCAGACCCCAGGGTAGATACGCAGTATTTT.

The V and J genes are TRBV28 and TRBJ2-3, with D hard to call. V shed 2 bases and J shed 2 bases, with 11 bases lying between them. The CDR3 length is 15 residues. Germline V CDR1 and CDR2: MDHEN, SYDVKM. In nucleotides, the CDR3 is TGTGCCAGCAGTTTAGGTTTGCCAAACACAGATACGCAGTATTTT. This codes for CASSLGLPNTDTQYF.

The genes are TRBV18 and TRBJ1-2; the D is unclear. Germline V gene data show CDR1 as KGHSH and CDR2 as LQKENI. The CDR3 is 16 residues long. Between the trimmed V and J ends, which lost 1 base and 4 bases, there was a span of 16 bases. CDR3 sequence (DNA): TGTGCCAGCTCACCACGGGAGGGTGCAGGACCCTATGGCTACACCTTC. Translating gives CASSPREGAGPYGYTF. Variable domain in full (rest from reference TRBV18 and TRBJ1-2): NAGVMQNPRHLVRRRGQEARLRCSPMKGHSHVYWYRQLPEEGLKFMVYLQKENIIDESGMPKERFSAEFPKEGPSILRIQQVVRGDSAAYFCASSPREGAGPYGYTFGSGTRLTVV.

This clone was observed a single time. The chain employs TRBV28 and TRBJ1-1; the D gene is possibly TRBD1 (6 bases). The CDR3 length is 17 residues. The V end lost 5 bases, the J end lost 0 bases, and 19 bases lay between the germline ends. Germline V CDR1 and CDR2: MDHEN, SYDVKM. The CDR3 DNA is TGTGCCAGCAGTCCATCCGGACAGTCCTACATGAACACTGAAGCTTTCTTT. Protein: CASSPSGQSYMNTEAFF.

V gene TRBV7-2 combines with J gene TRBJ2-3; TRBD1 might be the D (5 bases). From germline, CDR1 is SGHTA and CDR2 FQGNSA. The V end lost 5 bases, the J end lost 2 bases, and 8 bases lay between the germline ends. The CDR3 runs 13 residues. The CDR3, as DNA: TGTGCCAGCAGCCAGGACATCACAGATACGCAGTATTTT. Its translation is CASSQDITDTQYF. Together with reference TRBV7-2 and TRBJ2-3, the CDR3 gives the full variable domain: GAGVSQSPSNKVTEKGKDVELRCDPISGHTALYWYRQSLGQGLEFLIYFQGNSAPDKSGLPSDRFSAERTGGSVSTLTIQRTQQEDSAVYLCASSQDITDTQYFGPGTRLTVL.

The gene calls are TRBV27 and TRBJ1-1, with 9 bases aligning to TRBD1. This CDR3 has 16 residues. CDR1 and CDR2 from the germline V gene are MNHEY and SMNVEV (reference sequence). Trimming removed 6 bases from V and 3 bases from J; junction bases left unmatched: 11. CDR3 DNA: TGTGCCAGCAGAAATAACAGGGGGCGCGGATACACTGAAGCTTTCTTT. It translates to CASRNNRGRGYTEAFF.

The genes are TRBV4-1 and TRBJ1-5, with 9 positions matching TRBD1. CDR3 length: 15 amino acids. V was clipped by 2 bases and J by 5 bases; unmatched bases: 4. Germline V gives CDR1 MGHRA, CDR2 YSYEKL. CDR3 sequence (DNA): TGCGCCAGCAGCCAAAGGACAGGGGCCCATCAGCCCCAGCATTTT. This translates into CASSQRTGAHQPQHF.

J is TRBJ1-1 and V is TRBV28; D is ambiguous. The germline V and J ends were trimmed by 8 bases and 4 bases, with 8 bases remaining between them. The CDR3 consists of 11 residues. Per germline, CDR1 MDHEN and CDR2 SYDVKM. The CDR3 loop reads CASSIRTEAFF. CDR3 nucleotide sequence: TGTGCCAGCTCTATCCGCACTGAAGCTTTCTTT.

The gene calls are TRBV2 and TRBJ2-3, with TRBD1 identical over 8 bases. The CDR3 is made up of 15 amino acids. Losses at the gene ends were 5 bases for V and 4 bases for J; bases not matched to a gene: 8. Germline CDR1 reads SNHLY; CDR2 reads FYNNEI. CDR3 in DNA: TGTGCCAGCAGTCATTTTTCAGGGGGCCCAGATACGCAGTATTTT. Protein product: CASSHFSGGPDTQYF.

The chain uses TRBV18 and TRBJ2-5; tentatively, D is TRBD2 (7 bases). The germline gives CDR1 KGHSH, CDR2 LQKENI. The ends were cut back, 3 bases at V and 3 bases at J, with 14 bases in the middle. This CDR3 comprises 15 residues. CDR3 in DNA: TGTGCCAGCTCACCGATCCAGGGGAGGGAAGAGACCCAGTACTTC. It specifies CASSPIQGREETQYF.

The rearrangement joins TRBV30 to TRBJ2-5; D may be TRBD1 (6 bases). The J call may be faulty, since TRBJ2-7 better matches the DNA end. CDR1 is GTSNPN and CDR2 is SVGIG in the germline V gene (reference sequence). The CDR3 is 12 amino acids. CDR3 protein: CAWSWDNYEQYF. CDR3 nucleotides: TGTGCCTGGAGTTGGGACAACTACGAGCAGTACTTC.

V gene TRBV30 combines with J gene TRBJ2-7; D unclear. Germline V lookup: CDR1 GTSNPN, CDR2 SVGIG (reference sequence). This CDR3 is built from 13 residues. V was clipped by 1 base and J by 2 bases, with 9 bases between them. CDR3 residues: CAWSGQVPYEQYF. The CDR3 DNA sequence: TGTGCCTGGAGTGGGCAGGTGCCCTACGAGCAGTACTTC. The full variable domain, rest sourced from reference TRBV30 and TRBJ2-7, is SQTIHQWPATLVQPVGSPLSLECTVEGTSNPNLYWYRQAAGRGLQLLFYSVGIGQISSEVPQNLSASRPQDRQFILSSKKLLLSDSGFYLCAWSGQVPYEQYFGPGTRLTVT.

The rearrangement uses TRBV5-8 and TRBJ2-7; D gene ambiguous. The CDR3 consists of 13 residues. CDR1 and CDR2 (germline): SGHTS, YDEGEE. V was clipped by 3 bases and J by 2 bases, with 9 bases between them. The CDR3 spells CASSSRHTYEQYF. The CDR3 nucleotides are TGTGCCAGCAGCTCGCGACACACCTACGAGCAGTACTTC.

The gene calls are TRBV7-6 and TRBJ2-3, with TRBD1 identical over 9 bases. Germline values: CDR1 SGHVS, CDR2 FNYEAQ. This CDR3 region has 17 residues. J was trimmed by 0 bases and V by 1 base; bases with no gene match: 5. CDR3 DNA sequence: TGTGCCAGCAGCTTAGACCCGGGACAGGGTAGCACAGATACGCAGTATTTT. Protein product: CASSLDPGQGSTDTQYF.

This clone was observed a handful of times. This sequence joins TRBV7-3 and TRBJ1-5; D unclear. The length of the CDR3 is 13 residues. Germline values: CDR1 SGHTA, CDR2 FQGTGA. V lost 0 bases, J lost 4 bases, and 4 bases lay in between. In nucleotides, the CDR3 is TGTGCCAGCAGCTTAACCGGGAATCAGCCCCAGCATTTT. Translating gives CASSLTGNQPQHF.

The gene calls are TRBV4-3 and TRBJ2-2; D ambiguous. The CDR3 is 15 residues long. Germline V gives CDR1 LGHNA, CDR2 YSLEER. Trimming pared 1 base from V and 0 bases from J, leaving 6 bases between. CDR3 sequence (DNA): TGCGCCAGCAGCCAAGCGTCGACGAACACCGGGGAGCTGTTTTTT. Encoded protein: CASSQASTNTGELFF.

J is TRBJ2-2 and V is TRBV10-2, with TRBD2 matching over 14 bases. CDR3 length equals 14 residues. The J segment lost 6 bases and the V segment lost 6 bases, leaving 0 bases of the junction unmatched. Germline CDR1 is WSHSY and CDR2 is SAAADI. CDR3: CASRTSGGAGELFF. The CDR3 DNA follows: TGCGCCAGCAGGACTAGCGGGGGGGCCGGGGAGCTGTTTTTT.

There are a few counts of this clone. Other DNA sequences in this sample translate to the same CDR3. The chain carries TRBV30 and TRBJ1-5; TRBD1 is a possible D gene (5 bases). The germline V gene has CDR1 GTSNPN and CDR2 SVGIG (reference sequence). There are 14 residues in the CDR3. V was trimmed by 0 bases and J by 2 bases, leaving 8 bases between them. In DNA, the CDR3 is TGTGCCTGGAGTGTACTGGGGCGCAATCAGCCCCAGCATTTT. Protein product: CAWSVLGRNQPQHF.

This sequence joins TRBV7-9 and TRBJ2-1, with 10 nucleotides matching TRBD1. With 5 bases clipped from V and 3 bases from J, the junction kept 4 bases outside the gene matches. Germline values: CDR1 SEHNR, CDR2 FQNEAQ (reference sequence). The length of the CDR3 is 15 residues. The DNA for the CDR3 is TGTGCCAGCAGCATTCGGGACAGGGGCTACAATGAGCAGTTCTTC. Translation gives CASSIRDRGYNEQFF.

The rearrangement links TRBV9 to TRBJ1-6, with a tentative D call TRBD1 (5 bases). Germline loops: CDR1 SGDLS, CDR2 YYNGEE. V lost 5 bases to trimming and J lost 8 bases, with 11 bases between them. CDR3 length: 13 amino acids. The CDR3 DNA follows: TGTGCCAGCAGGAGGGGCTCCTATTCACCCCTCCACTTT. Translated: CASRRGSYSPLHF.

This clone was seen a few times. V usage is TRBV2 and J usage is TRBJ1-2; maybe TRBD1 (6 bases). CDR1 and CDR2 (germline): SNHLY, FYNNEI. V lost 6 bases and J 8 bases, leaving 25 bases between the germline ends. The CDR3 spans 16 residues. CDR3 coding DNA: TGTGCCAGCAGGAGGACCTGGGACACTCCTTCGGACGGCTACACCTTC. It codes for CASRRTWDTPSDGYTF. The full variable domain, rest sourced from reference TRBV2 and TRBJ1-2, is EPEVTQTPSHQVTQMGQEVILRCVPISNHLYFYWYRQILGQKVEFLVSFYNNEISEKSEIFDDQFSVERPDGSNFTLKIRSTKLEDSAMYFCASRRTWDTPSDGYTFGSGTRLTVV.

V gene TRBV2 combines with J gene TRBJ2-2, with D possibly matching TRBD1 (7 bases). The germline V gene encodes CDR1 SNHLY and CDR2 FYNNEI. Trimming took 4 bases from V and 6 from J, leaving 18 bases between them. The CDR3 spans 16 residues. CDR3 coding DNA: TGTGCCAGCAGTGTTCTCGGAGGGGGCCCCGCCGGGGAGCTGTTTTTT. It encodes CASSVLGGGPAGELFF.

CDR3 bases: TGCGCCAGCAGGCCGGACAGGGGAAACTATGGCTACACCTTC. Translation gives CASRPDRGNYGYTF. V and J are TRBV5-1 and TRBJ1-2, with TRBD1 matching 9 bases. Per the germline V gene, CDR1 is SGHRS and CDR2 is YFSETQ. The CDR3 has 14 amino acids. Trimming removed 5 bases from V and 2 bases from J; junction bases left unmatched: 4.